The 31 T cell receptor beta chains reported below all come from one sample, sequenced in a study of post-analysis software for immune sequencing data. No antigens are known for them. Whole-study results and caveats: Among 5 or 6 TRBV segments more frequent in patients than controls were TRBV5-6, TRBV5-1 and TRBV20-1.

TCR beta cDNA libraries had unique molecular identifiers. One entry per CDR3 protein results from TCRdb running MiXCR on the PCR reads. Here the sample spans over 700,000 distinct CDR3 sequences, roughly 27% being singletons. The sample comprised blood. Receptors were obtained from a girl between 10 and 17 years old with multiple sclerosis.

This clonotype has more than one count but fewer than ten. The genes are TRBV10-3 and TRBJ2-4; D not resolved. The CDR3 is made up of 16 amino acids. The germline V gene encodes CDR1 ENHRY and CDR2 SYGVKD. V was cut by 0 bases and J by 0 bases, with 9 bases left in between. CDR3 region: CAISESTGVAKNIQYF. The CDR3 nucleotides read TGTGCCATCAGTGAGTCGACGGGTGTAGCCAAAAACATTCAGTACTTC.

The rearrangement uses TRBV20-1 and TRBJ2-3, with 12 bases matching TRBD2. The trim removed 6 bases at V and 7 bases at J, leaving 14 bases unmatched. The CDR3 extends over 16 amino acids. Looked up from germline, CDR1 is DFQATT and CDR2 is SNEGSKA (reference sequence). This chain's CDR3 is CSANKASGGASNTQYF. CDR3 sequence (DNA): TGCAGTGCCAATAAGGCTAGCGGGGGGGCGAGCAATACGCAGTATTTT.

This clonotype has only a few counts. This sequence joins TRBV29-1 and TRBJ1-2; 10 nucleotides line up with TRBD1. This CDR3 is 11 amino acids long. Per germline, CDR1 SQVTM and CDR2 ANQGSEA. V dropped 6 bases and J dropped 8; count of bases not matched to a gene: 3. CDR3 loop: CSVTGGWGYTF. DNA for the CDR3: TGCAGCGTGACAGGGGGCTGGGGCTACACCTTC.

The chain combines TRBV20-1 with TRBJ1-2; 10 bases agree with TRBD1. This CDR3 has 13 residues. The germline gives CDR1 DFQATT, CDR2 SNEGSKA (reference sequence). The CDR3 protein is CRGGQGGIYGYTF. In nucleotides, the CDR3 is TGCAGGGGAGGACAGGGGGGGATCTATGGCTACACCTTC.

To note about this clonotype: Given a much more abundant clone one base away, this may be a read error. The chain employs TRBV7-2 and TRBJ2-1; 11 positions agree with TRBD1. In germline, CDR1 is SGHTA, CDR2 FQGNSA. This CDR3 is 16 amino acids long. As DNA, the CDR3 is TGTGCCAGCAGCCCCCGGACAGGGGGCGCCTACAGTGAGCAGTTCTTC. Its translation is CASSPRTGGAYSEQFF. Full variable domain (remainder filled in from reference TRBV7-2 and TRBJ2-1): GAGVSQSPSNKVTEKGKDVELRCDPISGHTALYWYRQSLGQGLEFLIYFQGNSAPDKSGLPSDRFSAERTGGSVSTLTIQRTQQEDSAVYLCASSPRTGGAYSEQFFGPGTRLTVL.

This clonotype was seen many times. The chain recombines TRBV3-1 with TRBJ2-5; 14 bases line up with TRBD2. CDR3 length: 16 amino acids. The V and J ends lost 4 bases and 5 bases, in that order; junction bases with no gene match: 6. Germline V gene sequence: CDR1 LGHDT, CDR2 YNNKEL (reference sequence). CDR3 in DNA: TGTGCCAGCAGCCCCAGACTAGCGGGAGGGCGGGAGACCCAGTACTTC. Protein: CASSPRLAGGRETQYF.

This clonotype was observed a few times. The chain employs TRBV6-2 or TRBV6-3 and TRBJ2-7; tentatively, D is TRBD1 or TRBD2 (5 bases each). V was clipped by 8 bases and J by 1 base, with 9 bases between them. Germline CDR1 and CDR2: MNHEY and SVGEGT. This CDR3 has 12 amino acids. The CDR3 DNA is TGTGCCAGCGGGGGACGTTCCTACGAGCAGTACTTC. Translation: CASGGRSYEQYF.

Only a few counts were recorded for this clonotype. The genes are TRBV24-1 and TRBJ1-1; unclear D gene. This CDR3 contains 13 residues. Trimming stripped 4 bases from V and 6 bases from J, with 11 bases between. Germline assignment: CDR1 KGHDR and CDR2 SFDVKD. Here the CDR3 DNA reads TGTGCCACCAGTGACCCCATGGGTGCTGAAGCTTTCTTT. Protein: CATSDPMGAEAFF.

This clonotype was counted only a few times. The chain uses TRBV27 and TRBJ2-1, with D possibly TRBD2 on 7 matching bases. The CDR3 runs 15 residues. V shed 6 bases and J shed 3 bases, with 15 bases lying between them. Per the germline V gene, CDR1 is MNHEY and CDR2 is SMNVEV (reference sequence). The CDR3, as DNA: TGTGCCAGCAGGGTAGGGGGGGCCAACTACAATGAGCAGTTCTTC. It encodes CASRVGGANYNEQFF.

The chain is built from TRBV10-1 and TRBJ2-1; no clear D. Trimming took off 0 bases at V and 5 bases at J, with 5 bases between the two ends. CDR3 length: 13 amino acids. The germline gives CDR1 WNHNN, CDR2 SYGVQD (reference sequence). The CDR3 reads CASSESRDNEQFF. DNA for the CDR3: TGCGCCAGCAGTGAGTCTCGGGACAATGAGCAGTTCTTC.

J is TRBJ2-7 and V is TRBV6-5; 9 bases fit TRBD2. Trimming took 5 bases from V and 6 from J; bases not matched to a gene: 14. The CDR3 extends over 16 amino acids. Germline values: CDR1 MNHEY, CDR2 SVGAGI. The CDR3 DNA sequence: TGTGCCAGCAGTCCTCTGACTAGCGGAGGGTCGTCCGAGCAGTACTTC. Amino acid sequence: CASSPLTSGGSSEQYF.

This chain links TRBV19 with TRBJ2-4; D not certain. The germline V gene encodes CDR1 LNHDA and CDR2 SQIVND (reference sequence). V lost 7 bases and J lost 1, with 14 bases in between. The CDR3 loop spans 15 amino acids. Written as DNA, the CDR3 is TGTGCCAGTATTAGTGGGTCCGCGGCCAAAAACATTCAGTACTTC. Its translation: CASISGSAAKNIQYF.

This sequence joins TRBV6-6 and TRBJ1-1; unclear D gene. The CDR3 has 14 amino acids. Germline V gene data show CDR1 as MNHNY and CDR2 as SVGAGI (reference sequence). V lost 5 bases, J lost 1 base, and 11 bases lay in between. The CDR3 region is CASSTPSQNTEAFF. The CDR3, as DNA: TGTGCCAGCAGTACTCCGAGCCAGAACACTGAAGCTTTCTTT.

CDR3 coding DNA: TGCAGTGCCGGCCGGGACCCTAAGTCGGGCGAGCAGTACTTC. Translating gives CSAGRDPKSGEQYF. The chain has TRBV20-1 and TRBJ2-7, with D perhaps given as TRBD1 or TRBD2 (5 bases each). Trimming removed 6 bases at V and 6 bases at J, with 21 bases between. The CDR3 loop spans 14 amino acids. Germline V CDR1 and CDR2: DFQATT, SNEGSKA (reference sequence).

This clonotype was counted a few times. The rearrangement uses TRBV28 and TRBJ2-7; D might be TRBD1 (5 bases). The germline V gene has CDR1 MDHEN and CDR2 SYDVKM. V lost 6 bases to trimming and J lost 0 bases, with 21 bases between them. The CDR3 spans 17 residues. The CDR3: CASSTASSGPSSYEQYF. The CDR3 nucleotides read TGTGCCAGCAGCACCGCTTCCTCAGGGCCGAGCTCCTACGAGCAGTACTTC.

There are many counts of this clonotype. The chain couples TRBV29-1 to TRBJ2-4, with a tentative D call TRBD2 (6 bases). V lost 7 bases and J lost 9, with 16 bases in between. CDR1 and CDR2 from the germline V gene are SQVTM and ANQGSEA. CDR3 length: 12 residues. The CDR3 here is CSANRDFGIQYF. CDR3 in DNA: TGCAGCGCAAACCGGGACTTCGGCATTCAGTACTTC. The full variable domain, rest sourced from reference TRBV29-1 and TRBJ2-4, is SAVISQKPSRDICQRGTSLTIQCQVDSQVTMMFWYRQQPGQSLTLIATANQGSEATYESGFVIDKFPISRPNLTFSTLTVSNMSPEDSSIYLCSANRDFGIQYFGAGTRLSVL.

V is TRBV29-1 and J is TRBJ1-1, with 7 nucleotides matching TRBD1. Germline V gives CDR1 SQVTM, CDR2 ANQGSEA. With 3 bases clipped from V and 2 bases from J, the junction kept 12 bases outside the gene matches. The CDR3 loop spans 16 amino acids. The CDR3 reads CSVDLGGGHLNTEAFF. The CDR3 region has the DNA TGCAGCGTTGATCTAGGAGGGGGCCACCTTAACACTGAAGCTTTCTTT.

The gene calls are TRBV21-1 and TRBJ2-1; TRBD1 is taken as the D call from the table, unchecked against the DNA. TRBV21-1 is flagged as a pseudogene. The CDR3 is 16 amino acids. CDR3 nucleotides: TGTGCCAGCCCCCAGACCTACAGGCCTCAATACAATGAGCAGTTCTTC. Translation: CASPQTYRPQYNEQFF.

The chain uses TRBV18 and TRBJ1-1, with D perhaps matching TRBD1 (6 bases). The V and J ends lost 3 bases and 1 base respectively, with 18 bases between them. Germline lookup yields CDR1 KGHSH and CDR2 LQKENI. There are 17 residues in the CDR3. CDR3 DNA sequence: TGTGCCAGCTCACCTAGATCGCCCGGACAGCCGAACACTGAAGCTTTCTTT. The encoded protein is CASSPRSPGQPNTEAFF.

This clonotype appeared a few times. The chain combines TRBV28 with TRBJ2-3; TRBD2 might be the D (6 bases). This CDR3 comprises 17 residues. Germline V gene data show CDR1 as MDHEN and CDR2 as SYDVKM. V dropped 6 bases and J dropped 0 bases, with 19 bases sitting between them. CDR3 sequence: CASSETRPGGSTDTQYF. The CDR3 bases are TGTGCCAGCAGCGAGACTAGGCCCGGGGGTAGCACAGATACGCAGTATTTT.

This chain links TRBV18 with TRBJ1-1, with D uncertain. This CDR3 region has 15 residues. V lost 2 bases and J lost 4, with 14 bases in between. The V gene's germline CDR1 is KGHSH and CDR2 LQKENI. The CDR3 here is CASSPTRELGTEAFF. The CDR3 nucleotides read TGTGCCAGCTCACCAACCCGGGAGCTGGGCACTGAAGCTTTCTTT.

The rearrangement joins TRBV28 to TRBJ2-2; the D is unclear. V was shortened by 2 bases and J by 7 bases, with 8 bases between the two germline ends. This CDR3 comprises 13 residues. Germline V gene lookup returns CDR1 MDHEN and CDR2 SYDVKM. The CDR3 here is CASSLRVFGELFF. CDR3 nucleotides: TGTGCCAGCAGTTTACGGGTGTTCGGGGAGCTGTTTTTT.

The chain couples TRBV6-1 to TRBJ1-5, with a possible D match to TRBD1 (5 bases). Trimming removed 4 bases at V and 0 bases at J, with 10 bases between. Germline lookup yields CDR1 MNHNS and CDR2 SASEGT. CDR3 size: 15 residues. CDR3 sequence (DNA): TGTGCCAGCAGTGTTACTACAGGTAGCAATCAGCCCCAGCATTTT. Translation gives CASSVTTGSNQPQHF.

The sample holds many counts of this clonotype. The J gene is TRBJ2-5, the V gene TRBV29-1; D remains unclear. The CDR3 extends over 13 amino acids. Trimming took off 3 bases at V and 7 bases at J, with 15 bases between the two ends. Germline values: CDR1 SQVTM, CDR2 ANQGSEA. The DNA for the CDR3 is TGCAGCGTTGATATCTCCCGATTTGGGACCCAGTACTTC. Translation gives CSVDISRFGTQYF.

This clonotype was observed at least ten times. This chain connects TRBV5-1 to TRBJ2-3, with D unresolved. Germline CDR1 reads SGHRS; CDR2 reads YFSETQ. The length of the CDR3 is 13 residues. V shed 0 bases and J shed 9 bases, with 11 bases lying between them. CDR3 residues: CASSLESGTTQYF. The CDR3 nucleotides read TGCGCCAGCAGCTTGGAGTCTGGCACGACGCAGTATTTT.

This clonotype showed up just a few times. The chain carries TRBV6-1 and TRBJ1-1; the D gene is possibly TRBD1 (6 bases). V was trimmed by 6 bases and J by 6 bases, leaving 14 bases between them. This CDR3 spans 13 amino acids. Per germline, CDR1 MNHNS and CDR2 SASEGT. Here the CDR3 reads CASREYRVSEAFF. The CDR3 region has the DNA TGTGCCAGCAGAGAATACAGGGTTTCTGAAGCTTTCTTT.

The V call is TRBV3-1, the J call TRBJ1-1; TRBD1 matches at 8 bases. V shed 4 bases, J shed 7 bases, and the junction held 5 bases outside the gene matches. CDR3 length equals 13 residues. Germline assignment: CDR1 LGHDT and CDR2 YNNKEL (reference sequence). The CDR3 here is CASSPGQAIEAFF. CDR3 nucleotide sequence: TGTGCCAGCAGCCCGGGACAGGCGATTGAAGCTTTCTTT.

In its sample, this clonotype was seen many times. A junction boundary mismatches the germline segment, possibly from a read error. The rearrangement uses TRBV27 and TRBJ1-2; 7 bases fit TRBD1. This CDR3 has 13 amino acids. Germline loops: CDR1 MNHEY, CDR2 SMNVEV (reference sequence). CDR3 in DNA: TGTGCCAGCGGAATTGACAGGGACTACGGCTACACCTTC. This translates into CASGIDRDYGYTF.

This clonotype was detected a few times. At one of its ends the junction is not consistent with the germline gene, which may arise from a read error. J is TRBJ2-2 and V is TRBV5-1; D is tentatively TRBD1 or TRBD2 (6 bases each). The CDR3 loop spans 19 amino acids. Germline V gene data show CDR1 as SGHRS and CDR2 as YFSETQ. CDR3 sequence (DNA): TGCGCCAGCAGCTTGTTACAGGGAGGCAGCGGATATAACACCGGGGAGCGGTTTTTT. Its protein is CASSLLQGGSGYNTGERFF.

The chain couples TRBV20-1 to TRBJ2-1, with D tentatively TRBD2 (6 bases). This CDR3 is built from 15 residues. The germline V gene has CDR1 DFQATT and CDR2 SNEGSKA (reference sequence). The V end lost 0 bases, the J end lost 7 bases, and 16 bases lay between the germline ends. CDR3 loop: CSARDEEGWWNEQFF. CDR3 nucleotide sequence: TGCAGTGCTAGAGATGAGGAGGGTTGGTGGAATGAGCAGTTCTTC.

The chain has TRBV13 and TRBJ2-1; possible D gene TRBD1, 5 bases. The germline gives CDR1 PRHDT, CDR2 FYEKMQ (reference sequence). The CDR3 length is 14 residues. V was trimmed by 5 bases and J by 7 bases, leaving 15 bases between them. The CDR3 nucleotides read TGTGCCAGCAGCACCACGCAGGGTGGGAATGAGCAGTTCTTC. It encodes CASSTTQGGNEQFF.